This is a list of T cell receptor beta chains from one sample in a study of CD8+CD57+ T cells in acquired aplastic anemia. Using its own MiXCR run on the reads, TCRdb lists one record per CDR3 protein. The sample carries 150,000 to 200,000 distinct CDR3 sequences, about half recorded once. Sequencing was carried out using sorted CD4+, CD8+, or CD8+CD57+ T cells (not recorded which) from PBMCs. The receptors originated from a human donor with aplastic anemia. Each CDR3 is given with its conserved first and last residue. Each record gives: clone size, D gene, J gene, V gene, CDR3 DNA, CDR3 protein. A D gene is named only where the DNA matches it firmly. The size field is filled for only some rows; it gives once, few, many or a size class.

clone size: many
D gene: .
J gene: TRBJ1-2
V gene: TRBV7-2
CDR3 DNA: TGTGCCAGCAGCTCGGGACGTCCCTATGGCTACACCTTC
CDR3 protein: CASSSGRPYGYTF

clone size: many
D gene: .
J gene: TRBJ1-3
V gene: TRBV2
CDR3 DNA: TGTGCCAGCAGCCCAGGGAGCTCTGGAAACACCATATATTTT
CDR3 protein: CASSPGSSGNTIYF

clone size: .
D gene: .
J gene: TRBJ2-2
V gene: TRBV20-1
CDR3 DNA: TGCAGTGCCAGAGATCTTTACGGGAATGGGGTGCTGTTTTTT
CDR3 protein: CSARDLYGNGVLFF

clone size: .
D gene: .
J gene: TRBJ1-1
V gene: TRBV20-1
CDR3 DNA: TGCAGTGCCCGGGGGCACACTGAAGCTTTCTTT
CDR3 protein: CSARGHTEAFF

clone size: few
D gene: .
J gene: TRBJ2-7
V gene: TRBV18
CDR3 DNA: TGTGCCAGCTCACCGGGGGGGCTCCACGAGCAGTACTTC
CDR3 protein: CASSPGGLHEQYF

clone size: once
D gene: .
J gene: TRBJ1-2
V gene: TRBV15
CDR3 DNA: TGTGCCACCAGCAGAGAAGGGGCTAACTATGGCTACACCTTC
CDR3 protein: CATSREGANYGYTF

clone size: many
D gene: .
J gene: TRBJ1-2
V gene: TRBV7-2
CDR3 DNA: TGTGCCAGCAGCTTACTCGGGGATTGGAAGGGCTATGGCTACACCTTC
CDR3 protein: CASSLLGDWKGYGYTF

clone size: .
D gene: .
J gene: TRBJ2-7
V gene: TRBV20-1
CDR3 DNA: TGCAGTGCTAGTCTGGGACGGAATTACGAGCAGTACTTC
CDR3 protein: CSASLGRNYEQYF

clone size: .
D gene: .
J gene: TRBJ1-3
V gene: TRBV2
CDR3 DNA: TGTGCCAGCAGTGGGACACTCTCTGGAAACACCATATATTTT
CDR3 protein: CASSGTLSGNTIYF

clone size: many
D gene: .
J gene: TRBJ1-2
V gene: TRBV20-1
CDR3 DNA: TGCAGTGCCCTTCAGGAACTAGGTGGCTACACCTTC
CDR3 protein: CSALQELGGYTF

clone size: .
D gene: .
J gene: TRBJ2-1
V gene: TRBV29-1
CDR3 DNA: TGCAGCGCCCAGCCGAGAGACAGGCCCTACAATGAGCAGTTCTTC
CDR3 protein: CSAQPRDRPYNEQFF

clone size: .
D gene: .
J gene: TRBJ2-7
V gene: TRBV20-1
CDR3 DNA: TGCAGTGCTAGATTCAGGGCAGACTACGAGCAGTACTTC
CDR3 protein: CSARFRADYEQYF

clone size: many
D gene: .
J gene: TRBJ2-1
V gene: TRBV5-1
CDR3 DNA: TGCGCCAGCAGCCCCCGCGGCCGGATAAATGACAATGAGCAGTTCTTC
CDR3 protein: CASSPRGRINDNEQFF

clone size: many
D gene: .
J gene: TRBJ1-4
V gene: TRBV24-1
CDR3 DNA: TGTGCCACCAGTGAATCCCTTAGTGGGGGCCAGCGTGAAAAACTGTTTTTT
CDR3 protein: CATSESLSGGQREKLFF

clone size: .
D gene: .
J gene: TRBJ2-2
V gene: TRBV10-3
CDR3 DNA: TGTGCCACCAGTGATTTCGGGCACCCAGAGCTGTTTTTT
CDR3 protein: CATSDFGHPELFF

clone size: .
D gene: .
J gene: TRBJ2-1
V gene: TRBV20-1
CDR3 DNA: TGCAGTGCCAGCAGCGATGCCAGGGTAGGTGAGCAGTTCTTC
CDR3 protein: CSASSDARVGEQFF

clone size: .
D gene: .
J gene: TRBJ2-5
V gene: TRBV5-1
CDR3 DNA: TGCGCCAGCACCAGGGAGGGGGGGATCCAAGAGACCCAGTACTTC
CDR3 protein: CASTREGGIQETQYF

clone size: .
D gene: .
J gene: TRBJ2-6
V gene: TRBV15
CDR3 DNA: TGTGCCACCAGCAAAGCGACGACAGGTTCTGGGGCCAACGTCCTGACTTTC
CDR3 protein: CATSKATTGSGANVLTF

clone size: .
D gene: .
J gene: TRBJ1-2
V gene: TRBV20-1
CDR3 DNA: TGCAGTGCTAGTCCCACAGTTGGCTACACCTTC
CDR3 protein: CSASPTVGYTF

clone size: few
D gene: .
J gene: TRBJ1-1
V gene: TRBV7-8
CDR3 DNA: TGTGCCAGCTCGGAGGGGAGGACGACTGAAGCTTTCTTT
CDR3 protein: CASSEGRTTEAFF

clone size: .
D gene: .
J gene: TRBJ2-2
V gene: TRBV24-1
CDR3 DNA: TGTGCCAGCAGCTGGGTCCAGGGGAACACCGGGGAGCTGCTTTTT
CDR3 protein: CASSWVQGNTGELLF

clone size: many
D gene: .
J gene: TRBJ2-3
V gene: TRBV5-1
CDR3 DNA: TGCGCCAGCAGCTCCGACAACTACAGGGCAGATACGCAGTATTTT
CDR3 protein: CASSSDNYRADTQYF

clone size: .
D gene: TRBD2
J gene: TRBJ2-5
V gene: TRBV4-2
CDR3 DNA: TGTGCCAGCAGCCAAGAATGGGCGGGGGGGGCCATGGGGCAAGAGACCCAGTACTTC
CDR3 protein: CASSQEWAGGAMGQETQYF

clone size: few
D gene: TRBD2
J gene: TRBJ2-7
V gene: TRBV10-3
CDR3 DNA: TGTGCCATCAGTGAGAGTCTAGCGGGCCCCTACGAGCAGTACTTC
CDR3 protein: CAISESLAGPYEQYF

clone size: few
D gene: TRBD1
J gene: TRBJ1-6
V gene: TRBV20-1
CDR3 DNA: TGCAGTGCGAGGGACAGGGGGCGGCCGGGTTCACCCCTCCACTTT
CDR3 protein: CSARDRGRPGSPLHF

clone size: many
D gene: .
J gene: TRBJ1-3
V gene: TRBV12-3/TRBV12-4
CDR3 DNA: TGTGCCAGCAGGAAGGGGTTGATAGGATTCGCCATATATTTT
CDR3 protein: CASRKGLIGFAIYF

clone size: many
D gene: .
J gene: TRBJ1-1
V gene: TRBV7-8
CDR3 DNA: TGTGCCAGCAGCCGGACGGGGAACACTGAAGCTTTCTTT
CDR3 protein: CASSRTGNTEAFF

clone size: few
D gene: .
J gene: TRBJ2-7
V gene: TRBV6-1
CDR3 DNA: TGTGCCAGCAGCCGCCTCCCGGGAGAGGGCTCCTCCTACGAGCAGTACTTC
CDR3 protein: CASSRLPGEGSSYEQYF

clone size: .
D gene: TRBD1
J gene: TRBJ1-2
V gene: TRBV7-9
CDR3 DNA: TGTGCCAGCAGCTTTACCGGGACAGGGGGCGTTGGCTACACCTTC
CDR3 protein: CASSFTGTGGVGYTF

clone size: few
D gene: TRBD2
J gene: TRBJ2-2
V gene: TRBV27
CDR3 DNA: TGTGCCAGCAGTTTTAGAGCGGGGGGAAACACCGGGGAGCTGTTTTTT
CDR3 protein: CASSFRAGGNTGELFF

clone size: .
D gene: .
J gene: TRBJ1-6
V gene: TRBV19
CDR3 DNA: TGTGCCAGTAGTATAGTTGGGGGCGGTTTTTCACCCCTCCACTTT
CDR3 protein: CASSIVGGGFSPLHF

clone size: .
D gene: .
J gene: TRBJ1-6
V gene: TRBV27
CDR3 DNA: TGTGCCAGCGCTTTGAGACAGTGCTCCTATAATTCACCCCTCCACTTT
CDR3 protein: CASALRQCSYNSPLHF

clone size: .
D gene: .
J gene: TRBJ2-7
V gene: TRBV7-9
CDR3 DNA: TGTGCCAGCAGCTTATCCGGAGGCGAGCAGTACTTC
CDR3 protein: CASSLSGGEQYF

clone size: once
D gene: .
J gene: TRBJ2-3
V gene: TRBV29-1
CDR3 DNA: TGCAGCGCGAATCCTACTAGCACAGATACGCAGTATTTT
CDR3 protein: CSANPTSTDTQYF

clone size: many
D gene: .
J gene: TRBJ1-1
V gene: TRBV9
CDR3 DNA: TGTGCCAGCAGTGATTACATGAACACTGAAGCTTTCTTT
CDR3 protein: CASSDYMNTEAFF

clone size: .
D gene: .
J gene: TRBJ1-3
V gene: TRBV11-2
CDR3 DNA: TGTGCCAGCAGCGTAAGAGCCAGGGGATCTGGAAACACCATATATTTT
CDR3 protein: CASSVRARGSGNTIYF

clone size: .
D gene: TRBD1
J gene: TRBJ2-7
V gene: TRBV7-3
CDR3 DNA: TGTGCCAGCAGCTTAACCGGGACAGGAACATCCTACGAGCAGTACTTC
CDR3 protein: CASSLTGTGTSYEQYF